Listed below are T cell receptor beta chains from one sample, sequenced in a study of CD8 T cells in ankylosing spondylitis. TCRdb re-derived calls from the 5' RACE reads in MiXCR, one entry per CDR3 protein. The data show a few hundred thousand distinct CDR3 sequences, less than 10% seen once. The sample taken for sequencing was blood, either unsorted or a sorted T cell fraction (not recorded which). Source of these receptors: a male donor with ankylosing spondylitis. Both conserved end residues are trimmed from each CDR3. D genes are given only for firm matches. Some rows have no size entry. The others give once, few or many, or a class for an expanded clone.

TRBV7-8	TRBD2	many	TRBJ2-3	ASSWLAGWPDTQY
TRBV7-2	TRBD1	few	TRBJ2-2	ASSITGAGTGELF
TRBV6-5	-	few	TRBJ2-7	ASSYSLLDLREQY
TRBV5-1	-	few	TRBJ2-6	ASSGGTPSGANVLT
TRBV20-1	-	-	TRBJ1-4	SAREGGDEKLF
TRBV7-9	TRBD1	-	TRBJ1-1	ASSQGAGTGIEAF
TRBV24-1	TRBD2	many	TRBJ2-1	ATSDQREGTRNEQF
TRBV4-1	-	-	TRBJ2-7	ASSQEAATYEQY
TRBV28	TRBD2	many	TRBJ2-1	ASSFPGLAGNYEQF
TRBV20-1	TRBD1	many	TRBJ2-5	SARDLTGGETQY
TRBV12-3/TRBV12-4	-	many	TRBJ1-1	ASSLSSANTEAF
TRBV12-3/TRBV12-4	-	-	TRBJ2-1	ACWGFQF
TRBV13	-	many	TRBJ2-7	ASSLSGPYEQY